The 28 T cell receptor beta chains given below trace back to one sample, sequenced in a study of T cell responses to AZD1222 COVID-19 vaccine. Using immunoSEQ multiplex PCR, the repertoire was profiled, and TCRdb retains in-frame clones only, with some absent. The repertoire holds approximately 170,000 clones, 75% to 90% seen once, with about 6.9% in the top ten. This material consisted of peripheral blood, taken on day 0 of AZD1222 vaccination. The source is an adult in good health.

V and J are TRBV10-3 and TRBJ2-7; D is perhaps TRBD1 (7 bases). The CDR3 is made up of 15 amino acids. Germline lookup yields CDR1 ENHRY and CDR2 SYGVKD. V lost 10 bases and J 5 bases, leaving 24 bases between the germline ends. The CDR3 sequence is CATQAPGAGQNEQYV. CDR3 DNA sequence: TGTGCCACCCAGGCCCCAGGCGCGGGACAGAACGAGCAGTACGTC.

The chain is built from TRBV9 and TRBJ2-2; possible D gene TRBD2, 6 bases. The V and J ends lost 4 bases and 0 bases respectively, with 16 bases between them. Germline V gene lookup returns CDR1 SGDLS and CDR2 YYNGEE. CDR3 length: 17 residues. The CDR3 is CASSYIRWGANTGELFF. CDR3 in DNA: TGTGCCAGCAGCTATATTAGGTGGGGGGCGAACACCGGGGAGCTGTTTTTT.

This clone was counted once. V usage is TRBV5-1 and J usage is TRBJ2-7; D uncertain. The CDR3 totals 13 residues. Trimming stripped 0 bases from V and 0 bases from J, with 4 bases between. In germline, CDR1 is SGHRS, CDR2 YFSETQ. This CDR3 is CASSLGSSYEQYV. For the CDR3, the DNA is TGCGCCAGCAGCTTGGGCAGCTCCTACGAGCAGTACGTC.

This clone was observed once. The gene calls are TRBV12-3 or TRBV12-4 and TRBJ2-5, with D perhaps TRBD1 or TRBD2 (5 bases each). Trimming pared 9 bases from V and 5 bases from J, leaving 16 bases between. CDR3 length: 13 amino acids. CDR3 residues: CASNRGQGETQYF. CDR3 DNA: TGTGCCAGTAATCGAGGGCAGGGTGAGACCCAGTACTTC.

This clone was found a few times. The V and J genes are TRBV5-4 and TRBJ1-2, with a possible D match to TRBD1 (5 bases). Per the germline V gene, CDR1 is SGHNT and CDR2 is YYREEE (reference sequence). The CDR3 extends over 15 amino acids. The V end was cut by 0 bases, the J end by 7 bases, with 16 bases between. CDR3 DNA sequence: TGTGCCAGCAGCTTGGCCGCAGGGCAATGGCCTGGCTACACCTTC. It codes for CASSLAAGQWPGYTF.

This chain links TRBV10-2 with TRBJ2-7; D might be TRBD2 (5 bases). The length of the CDR3 is 11 residues. Trimming removed 8 bases from V and 7 bases from J, with 12 bases in between. CDR1 and CDR2 (germline): WSHSY, SAAADI. The CDR3 coding sequence is TGCGCCAGCTCCGAGGGCGGGGAGCAGTACGTC. It encodes CASSEGGEQYV.

This chain connects TRBV6-5 to TRBJ1-1, with D perhaps TRBD1 (5 bases). Germline CDR1 reads MNHEY; CDR2 reads SVGAGI. The CDR3 covers 14 residues. V was clipped by 5 bases and J by 1 base, with 11 bases between them. Here the CDR3 reads CASSKGPGNTEAFF. CDR3 sequence (DNA): TGTGCCAGCAGTAAGGGACCAGGGAACACTGAAGCTTTCTTT.

This chain uses TRBV7-2 with TRBJ1-5; 8 bases are shared with TRBD1. The CDR3 runs 13 residues. Germline lookup yields CDR1 SGHTA and CDR2 FQGNSA. With V trimmed by 8 bases and J by 2 bases, 2 bases remained unmatched. In DNA form, the CDR3 reads TGTGCCAGCCAGGACAGGGGCAATCAGCCCCAGCATTTT. This sequence encodes CASQDRGNQPQHF.

The chain combines TRBV5-4 with TRBJ1-1; D not certain. The CDR3 is 16 amino acids. The germline V gene encodes CDR1 SGHNT and CDR2 YYREEE (reference sequence). V lost 6 bases to trimming and J lost 1 base, with 19 bases between them. CDR3 in amino acids: CASTTVPKDRNTEAFF. CDR3 nucleotides: TGTGCCAGCACCACGGTCCCAAAAGACCGGAACACTGAAGCTTTCTTT.

The chain employs TRBV4-2 and TRBJ1-2, with no clear D. The V end was cut by 5 bases, the J end by 1 base, with 29 bases between. CDR3 size: 20 residues. Germline V gives CDR1 LGHNA, CDR2 YNFKEQ. The CDR3 here is CASSSRREIVMPLDNYGYTF. DNA for the CDR3: TGTGCCAGCAGCTCCCGTCGGGAGATAGTTATGCCCCTCGATAACTATGGCTACACCTTC.

This chain links TRBV5-1 with TRBJ1-2; D call uncertain. Trimming took off 0 bases at V and 13 bases at J, with 10 bases between the two ends. Germline loops: CDR1 SGHRS, CDR2 YFSETQ. CDR3 length equals 11 residues. CDR3 in DNA: TGCGCCAGCAGCTTGGACGGAGGTACCACCTTC. Its protein is CASSLDGGTTF.

The CDR3 bases are TGTGCCAGCAGCGTTTGGCGCTCTAGCACAGATACGCAGTATTTT. Protein: CASSVWRSSTDTQYF. The gene calls are TRBV9 and TRBJ2-3, with no clear D. The germline V gene encodes CDR1 SGDLS and CDR2 YYNGEE. This CDR3 is built from 15 residues. V was pared by 2 bases and J by 0 bases, with 10 bases between.

V is TRBV3-1 (or the pseudogene TRBV3-2) and J is TRBJ2-5; TRBD1 aligns across 8 bases. V lost 4 bases and J lost 1; bases outside the gene matches: 8. The CDR3 is 16 residues long. Looked up from germline, CDR1 is LGHDT and CDR2 is YNNKEL (reference sequence). CDR3 amino acids: CASSPPGRGLQETQYF. The CDR3 DNA follows: TGTGCCAGCAGCCCCCCCGGCAGGGGGCTCCAAGAGACCCAGTACTTC.

The chain carries TRBV15 and TRBJ2-1; D assignment may be TRBD1 or TRBD2 (5 bases each). The V gene's germline CDR1 is LNHNV and CDR2 YYDKDF (reference sequence). V was cut by 2 bases and J by 1 base, with 12 bases left in between. This CDR3 is built from 16 residues. The CDR3 protein is CATSRSGTVSYNEQFF. The CDR3 coding sequence is TGTGCCACCAGCAGATCCGGGACGGTATCCTACAATGAGCAGTTCTTC.

The chain recombines TRBV2 with TRBJ1-4; TRBD1 is a possible D gene (6 bases). The CDR3 consists of 13 residues. The germline CDR1 and CDR2 sequences are SNHLY and FYNNEI. V was shortened by 4 bases and J by 4 bases, with 7 bases between the two germline ends. The CDR3 nucleotides are TGTGCCAGCAGTGGACAGGTTAATGAAAAACTGTTTTTT. It translates to CASSGQVNEKLFF.

The chain couples TRBV4-2 to TRBJ1-2; no clear D gene. This CDR3 contains 16 residues. Looked up from germline, CDR1 is LGHNA and CDR2 is YNFKEQ. V lost 3 bases and J 3 bases, leaving 17 bases between the germline ends. CDR3 DNA sequence: TGTGCCAGCAGCCACCTTACTATCCGGATTCACTATGGCTACACCTTC. Translating it yields CASSHLTIRIHYGYTF.

The rearrangement uses TRBV6-5 and TRBJ1-1, with D hard to call. The V gene lost 3 bases and the J gene lost 5 bases, with 10 bases spanning the gap. Germline V CDR1 and CDR2: MNHEY, SVGAGI. This CDR3 spans 13 amino acids. The CDR3 spells CASSYTEGTEAFF. The CDR3 nucleotides read TGTGCCAGCAGTTATACCGAGGGTACTGAAGCTTTCTTT.

This clone was found once. The rearrangement joins TRBV4-2 to TRBJ2-5; TRBD2 matches 7 bases. Germline trimming cut 0 bases from V and 5 bases from J; bases unmatched to any gene: 9. Per germline, CDR1 LGHNA and CDR2 YNFKEQ. This CDR3 contains 16 residues. The CDR3 is CASSQEGSGVGETQYF. The CDR3 DNA reads TGTGCCAGCAGCCAAGAGGGGAGCGGGGTGGGGGAGACCCAGTACTTC.

J is TRBJ1-5 and V is TRBV4-2; D not certain. The germline V gene has CDR1 LGHNA and CDR2 YNFKEQ. This CDR3 spans 19 amino acids. V gave up 0 bases and J gave up 0 bases, with 18 bases separating them. CDR3 loop: CASSQDFMPYSNSNQPQHF. The CDR3 nucleotides read TGTGCCAGCAGCCAAGATTTTATGCCTTATAGCAATAGCAATCAGCCCCAGCATTTT.

This clone was detected a few times. This sequence joins TRBV7-2 and TRBJ2-3; the D gene could be TRBD1 or TRBD2 (5 bases each). Trimming took off 0 bases at V and 5 bases at J, with 18 bases between the two ends. The CDR3 is 17 residues long. Germline CDR1 reads SGHTA; CDR2 reads FQGNSA. The CDR3, as DNA: TGTGCCAGCAGCTTAGCGGGGACCTGGAGGATGGGAGATACGCAGTATTTT. It specifies CASSLAGTWRMGDTQYF.

The chain has TRBV4-1 and TRBJ2-2; D may be TRBD2 (6 bases). Germline CDR1 is MGHRA and CDR2 is YSYEKL. There are 15 residues in the CDR3. Trimming removed 4 bases at V and 0 bases at J, with 9 bases between. CDR3 amino acids: CASSPGLANTGELFF. DNA of the CDR3: TGCGCCAGCAGCCCGGGACTCGCGAACACCGGGGAGCTGTTTTTT.

This chain joins TRBV6-5 and TRBJ2-1, with 11 nucleotides matching TRBD1. The CDR3 has 14 amino acids. V gave up 8 bases and J gave up 8 bases; unmatched junction bases: 8. Per germline, CDR1 MNHEY and CDR2 SVGAGI. The CDR3 reads CASDGTGGGDEQFF. Written as DNA, the CDR3 is TGTGCCAGCGACGGGACAGGGGGTGGCGATGAGCAGTTCTTC.

The V call is TRBV29-1, the J call TRBJ2-7; 8 nucleotides match TRBD1. This CDR3 comprises 12 residues. Germline CDR1 is SQVTM and CDR2 is ANQGSEA. J gave up 7 bases and V 4 bases, and 6 bases lay outside the gene matches. The chain's CDR3 is CSVARTGREQYF. CDR3 bases: TGCAGCGTTGCAAGGACAGGGAGGGAGCAGTACTTC.

The V gene is TRBV6-2 or TRBV6-3, the J gene TRBJ2-5; unclear D gene. The CDR3 loop spans 12 amino acids. CDR1 is MNHEY and CDR2 is SVGEGT in the germline V gene. Trimming shortened V by 4 bases and J by 5 bases, and 8 bases separated the two germline ends. The CDR3 here is CASSSRWETQYF. The CDR3 region has the DNA TGTGCCAGCAGTTCCCGCTGGGAGACCCAGTACTTC.

The V and J genes are TRBV4-2 and TRBJ2-7; D tentatively fits TRBD1 or TRBD2 (6 bases each). The CDR3 has 17 amino acids. The V and J ends lost 0 bases and 2 bases respectively, with 17 bases between them. Germline CDR1 reads LGHNA; CDR2 reads YNFKEQ. The CDR3: CASSQDFAGHSPYEQYF. CDR3 DNA sequence: TGTGCCAGCAGCCAAGATTTTGCGGGACATAGCCCCTACGAGCAGTACTTC.

The chain employs TRBV19 and TRBJ2-2; D is unclear. Germline loops: CDR1 LNHDA, CDR2 SQIVND (reference sequence). V lost 4 bases to trimming and J lost 5 bases, with 17 bases between them. The CDR3 totals 16 residues. The CDR3 spells CASSRKADPSTGELFF. The CDR3 coding sequence is TGTGCCAGTAGTAGGAAGGCGGACCCGAGTACCGGGGAGCTGTTTTTT. Looking up the rest from reference TRBV19 and TRBJ2-2 gives the full variable domain: DGGITQSPKYLFRKEGQNVTLSCEQNLNHDAMYWYRQDPGQGLRLIYYSQIVNDFQKGDIAEGYSVSREKKESFPLTVTSAQKNPTAFYLCASSRKADPSTGELFFGEGSRLTVL.

This clone was observed once. The chain employs TRBV12-2 and TRBJ2-7; no DNA check was done on the table's D call, TRBD1. TRBV12-2 is shown as a pseudogene. The CDR3 has 14 residues. CDR3 DNA: TGTGCAAGTCGCTGGCAGACAGGGAAGGACGAGCAGTACGTC. This codes for CASRWQTGKDEQYV.

The rearrangement joins TRBV10-3 to TRBJ1-6, with D possibly matching TRBD1 (6 bases). Germline-derived CDR1 and CDR2 are ENHRY and SYGVKD. The ends were cut back, 10 bases at V and 9 bases at J, with 19 bases in the middle. The CDR3 totals 14 residues. The CDR3 DNA is TGTGCCACCCGACAGGACACTTCGAGTTCACCCCTCCACTTT. The encoded protein is CATRQDTSSSPLHF.